Sequencing of this TCR beta chain was carried out in a study of shared clonotypes between healthy human individuals. Naive CD8 isolation took CD45RO-negative cells positively selected for CCR7 and excluded terminally differentiated effector memory CD45RA+ cells. Donors had no recently reported acute infections or vaccinations and were HIV-negative. Produced via immunoSEQ multiplex PCR; TCRdb's table is partial and in-frame only. This table has about 2.2 million clones, just over 90% appearing once. Study results and limitations: Sharing across four donors was highest in naive CD4 (roughly 5%) and lowest in memory CD8 (around 0.4%). The authors sampled blood alone, and tissue repertoires likely differ.

Details on this clone: Its antigen is unknown.

V shed 5 bases and J shed 5 bases, with 9 bases lying between them. Germline V gene data show CDR1 as SGHTA and CDR2 as FQGTGA. CDR3 size: 12 residues. Material: naive CD8+ T cells from PBMCs. The chain recombines TRBV7-3 with TRBJ1-1; D is uncertain. The receptor was isolated from a man between 18 and 29 years old in good health. Some clones in this sample may be carry-over from other donors' samples. The CDR3 is CASSAMRTEAFF. The CDR3 DNA follows: TGTGCCAGCAGCGCGATGAGGACTGAAGCTTTCTTT.